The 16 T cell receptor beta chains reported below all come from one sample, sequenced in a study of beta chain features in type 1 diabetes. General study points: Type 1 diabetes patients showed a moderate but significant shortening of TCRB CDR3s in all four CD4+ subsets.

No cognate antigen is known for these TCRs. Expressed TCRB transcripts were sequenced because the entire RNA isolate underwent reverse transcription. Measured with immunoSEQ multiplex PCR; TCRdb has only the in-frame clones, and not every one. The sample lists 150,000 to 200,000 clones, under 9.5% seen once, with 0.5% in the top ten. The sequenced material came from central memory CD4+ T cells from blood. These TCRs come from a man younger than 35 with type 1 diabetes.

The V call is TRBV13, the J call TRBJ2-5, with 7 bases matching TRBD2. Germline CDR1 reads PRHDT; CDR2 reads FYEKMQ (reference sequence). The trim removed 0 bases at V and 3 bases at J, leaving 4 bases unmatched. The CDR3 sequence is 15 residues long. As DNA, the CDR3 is TGTGCCAGCAGCTTAGGGGCGGGAGTAGAAGAGACCCAGTACTTC. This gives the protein CASSLGAGVEETQYF. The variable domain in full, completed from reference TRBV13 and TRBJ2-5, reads AAGVIQSPRHLIKEKRETATLKCYPIPRHDTVYWYQQGPGQDPQFLISFYEKMQSDKGSIPDRFSAQQFSDYHSELNMSSLELGDSALYFCASSLGAGVEETQYFGPGTRLLVL.

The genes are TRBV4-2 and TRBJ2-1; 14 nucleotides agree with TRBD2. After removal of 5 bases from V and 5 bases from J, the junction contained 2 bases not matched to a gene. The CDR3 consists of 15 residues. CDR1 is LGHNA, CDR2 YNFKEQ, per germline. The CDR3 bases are TGTGCCAGCAGCTTGGGACTAGCGGGGGACAATGAGCAGTTCTTC. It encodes CASSLGLAGDNEQFF.

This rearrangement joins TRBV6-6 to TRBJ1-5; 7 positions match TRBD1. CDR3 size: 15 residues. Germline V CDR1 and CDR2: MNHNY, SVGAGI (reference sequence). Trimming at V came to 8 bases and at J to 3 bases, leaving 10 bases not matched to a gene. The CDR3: CASRRGDSLNQPQHF. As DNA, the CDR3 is TGTGCCAGCCGTCGCGGGGACAGCCTCAATCAGCCCCAGCATTTT.

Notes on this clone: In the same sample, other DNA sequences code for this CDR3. CDR3 DNA: TGTGCCAGCTCACCGCAGGGGGTGAACACTGAAGCTTTCTTT. Translating it yields CASSPQGVNTEAFF. The chain joins TRBV18 to TRBJ1-1; 7 nucleotides match TRBD1. The CDR3 runs to 14 residues. The V and J ends lost 3 bases and 0 bases, in that order; junction bases with no gene match: 1. Germline lookup yields CDR1 KGHSH and CDR2 LQKENI.

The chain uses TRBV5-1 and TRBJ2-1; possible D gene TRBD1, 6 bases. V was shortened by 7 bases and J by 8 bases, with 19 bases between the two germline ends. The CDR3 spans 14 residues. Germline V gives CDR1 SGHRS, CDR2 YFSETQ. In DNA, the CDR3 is TGCGCCAGCTCTGACACAGGGTCCGTGGATGAGCAGTTCTTC. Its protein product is CASSDTGSVDEQFF.

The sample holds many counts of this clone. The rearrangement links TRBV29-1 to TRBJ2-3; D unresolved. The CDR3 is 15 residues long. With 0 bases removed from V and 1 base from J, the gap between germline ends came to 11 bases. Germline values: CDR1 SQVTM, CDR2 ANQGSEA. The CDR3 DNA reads TGCAGCGTTGAAGATTTTACAGCCCGCACAGATACGCAGTATTTT. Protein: CSVEDFTARTDTQYF.

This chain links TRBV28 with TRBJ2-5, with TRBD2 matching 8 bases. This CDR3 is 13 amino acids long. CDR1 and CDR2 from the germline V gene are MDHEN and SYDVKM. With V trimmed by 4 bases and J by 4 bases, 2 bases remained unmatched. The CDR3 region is CASSSRGGETQYF. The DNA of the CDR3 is TGTGCCAGCAGTTCCCGGGGGGGAGAGACCCAGTACTTC.

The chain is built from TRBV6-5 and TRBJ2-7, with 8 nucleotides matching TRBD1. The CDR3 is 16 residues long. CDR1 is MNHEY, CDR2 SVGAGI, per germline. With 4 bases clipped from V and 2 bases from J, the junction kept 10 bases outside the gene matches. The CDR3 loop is CASSSQGDTTPYEQYF. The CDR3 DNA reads TGTGCCAGCAGTTCACAGGGGGACACAACACCCTACGAGCAGTACTTC.

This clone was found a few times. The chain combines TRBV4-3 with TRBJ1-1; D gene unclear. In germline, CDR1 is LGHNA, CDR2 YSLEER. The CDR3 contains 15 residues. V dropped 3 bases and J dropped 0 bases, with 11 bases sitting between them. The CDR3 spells CASSQQLRVNTEAFF. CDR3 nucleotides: TGCGCCAGCAGCCAGCAATTGAGGGTGAACACTGAAGCTTTCTTT.

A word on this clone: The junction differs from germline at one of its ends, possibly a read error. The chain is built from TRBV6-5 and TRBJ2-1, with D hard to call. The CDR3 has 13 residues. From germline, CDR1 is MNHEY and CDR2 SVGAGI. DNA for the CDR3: TGTGCCAGCCGTTATCAGACTGCACGGGTCGAGTTCTTC. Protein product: CASRYQTARVEFF.

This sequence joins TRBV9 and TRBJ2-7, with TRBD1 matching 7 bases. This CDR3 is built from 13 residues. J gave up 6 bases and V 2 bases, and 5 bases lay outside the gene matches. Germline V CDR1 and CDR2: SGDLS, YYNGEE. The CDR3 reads CASSVTTGTEQYF. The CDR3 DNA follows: TGTGCCAGCAGCGTCACGACAGGGACCGAGCAGTACTTC.

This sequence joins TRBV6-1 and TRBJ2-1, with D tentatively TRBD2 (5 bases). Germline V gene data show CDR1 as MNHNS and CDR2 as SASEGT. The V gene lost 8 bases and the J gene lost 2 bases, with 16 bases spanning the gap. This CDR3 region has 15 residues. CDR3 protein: CASHSGRVAYNEQFF. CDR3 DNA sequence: TGTGCCAGCCACAGCGGCCGAGTGGCCTACAATGAGCAGTTCTTC.

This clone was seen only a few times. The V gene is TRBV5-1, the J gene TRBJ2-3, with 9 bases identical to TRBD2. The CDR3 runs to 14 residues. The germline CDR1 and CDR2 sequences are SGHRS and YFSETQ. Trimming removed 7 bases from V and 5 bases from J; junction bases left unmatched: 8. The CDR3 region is CASGLSGGGDTQYF. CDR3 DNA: TGCGCCAGCGGTCTTAGCGGGGGAGGAGATACGCAGTATTTT.

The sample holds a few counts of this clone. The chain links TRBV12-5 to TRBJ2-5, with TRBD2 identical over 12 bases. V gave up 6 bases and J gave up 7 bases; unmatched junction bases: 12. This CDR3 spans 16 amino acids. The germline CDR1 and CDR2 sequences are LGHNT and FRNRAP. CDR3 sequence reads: CASGNGLAGPGGTQYF. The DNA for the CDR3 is TGTGCTAGTGGCAACGGACTAGCGGGACCCGGGGGGACCCAGTACTTC.

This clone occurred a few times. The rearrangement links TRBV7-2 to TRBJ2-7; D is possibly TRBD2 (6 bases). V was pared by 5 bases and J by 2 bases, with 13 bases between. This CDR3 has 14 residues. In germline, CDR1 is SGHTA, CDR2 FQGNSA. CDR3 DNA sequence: TGTGCCAGCAGCGTAGGGGACTCCACCTACGAGCAGTACTTC. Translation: CASSVGDSTYEQYF.

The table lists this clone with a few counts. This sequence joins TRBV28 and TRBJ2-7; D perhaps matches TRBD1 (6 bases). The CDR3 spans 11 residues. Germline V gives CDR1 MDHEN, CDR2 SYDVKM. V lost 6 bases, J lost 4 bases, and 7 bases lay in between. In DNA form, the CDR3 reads TGTGCCAGCAGAGACAGGTACGAGCAGTACTTC. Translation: CASRDRYEQYF.